A selection of T cell receptor beta chains follows, all from one sample in a study of T cell responses to AZD1222 COVID-19 vaccine. Profiled with immunoSEQ multiplex PCR; TCRdb holds only in-frame clones, not every one. This sample has around 140,000 clones, with roughly 92% found just once. Source: peripheral blood, taken on day 0 of AZD1222 vaccination. The origin of the receptors is an adult in good health. CDR3s include the opening cysteine and the closing phenylalanine or tryptophan. D genes are given only for firm matches. Only part of the rows carry a size: once, few, many, or a class if the clone is expanded.

j_gene	v_gene	d_gene	abundance	CDR3nt	CDR3aa
TRBJ2-7	TRBV4-2	TRBD1	NA	TGTGCCAGCAGCTCCGAGGGGGGACAGGGGAACGAGCAGTACTTC	CASSSEGGQGNEQYF
TRBJ1-6	TRBV27	TRBD1	NA	TGTGCCAGCAGTTGGGTACAGGGGTATAATTCACCCCTCCACTTT	CASSWVQGYNSPLHF
TRBJ2-1	TRBV5-4	TRBD2	NA	TGTGCCAGCCGACAGGCGGGAGGGCCCTACAATGAGCAGTTCTTC	CASRQAGGPYNEQFF
TRBJ2-7	TRBV5-1	NA	NA	TGCGCCAGCAGCCCGGACGGAGGGCCCTACGAGCAGTACTTC	CASSPDGGPYEQYF
TRBJ1-1	TRBV5-4	TRBD1	NA	TGTGCCAGCAGCCCGGGACAGGGTGATGTACGGGCTTTCTTT	CASSPGQGDVRAFF
TRBJ2-6	TRBV4-2	NA	NA	TGTGCCAGCAGCCCAGAGACGGGGGCTGGGGCCAACGTCCTGACTTTC	CASSPETGAGANVLTF
TRBJ2-5	TRBV5-4	NA	NA	TGTGCCAGCAGCCGACACCAAGCCCAAGAGACCCAGTACTTC	CASSRHQAQETQYF
TRBJ1-5	TRBV6-4	NA	once	TGTGCCAGCAGAAAATACAGTGACAAAAATCAGCCCCAGCATTTT	CASRKYSDKNQPQHF
TRBJ2-7	TRBV27	NA	NA	TGTGCCAGCCACCGGGTCGGGTCCTACGAGCAGTACTTC	CASHRVGSYEQYF
TRBJ2-3	TRBV20-1	NA	NA	TGCAGTGCTAGTCGGGACTCTCTTAATACGCAGTATTTT	CSASRDSLNTQYF
TRBJ2-1	TRBV7-2	NA	NA	TGTGCCAGCAGCTCGAACACCAATGAGCAGTTCTTC	CASSSNTNEQFF
TRBJ1-5	TRBV29-1	NA	NA	TGCAGCGTTATACAGGGTAGCAATCAGCCCCAGCATTTT	CSVIQGSNQPQHF
TRBJ2-6	TRBV19	NA	NA	TGTGCCAGTAGTATTCAAGGGGCCTCTGGGGCCAACGTCCTGACTTTC	CASSIQGASGANVLTF
TRBJ2-7	TRBV2	TRBD1	NA	TGTGCCAGCAGGGGACAGGGGGGATATAGCTACGAGCAGTACTTC	CASRGQGGYSYEQYF
TRBJ2-3	TRBV18	TRBD2	NA	TGTGCCAGCTCGCGGGAGCGGGGTTCCACAGATACGCAGTATTTT	CASSRERGSTDTQYF
TRBJ2-2	TRBV28	TRBD1	once	TGTGCCAGCAATGTGGGGACAGGGGTACCTGTGGAGCTGTTTTTT	CASNVGTGVPVELFF
TRBJ1-2	TRBV5-8	TRBD1	once	TGTGCCAGCAGCTCTAGCCGGGACAGGGGAGGGTATGGCTACACCTTC	CASSSSRDRGGYGYTF
TRBJ2-7	TRBV27	TRBD1	NA	TGTGCCAGCAAGGGACAGGCCTACGAGCAGTACTTC	CASKGQAYEQYF
TRBJ2-1	TRBV10-3	TRBD2	NA	TGTGCCATCAGTGAACTAGCGGGAGATTCCAATGAGCAGTTCTTC	CAISELAGDSNEQFF
TRBJ1-2	TRBV29-1	NA	NA	TGCAGCGTTGATCAGGGCCTGGAGGGGAATGGCTACACCTTC	CSVDQGLEGNGYTF
TRBJ2-5	TRBV10-3	NA	NA	TGTGCCATCAGTGAGGGAGGGGGGCCACAAGAGACCCAGTACTTC	CAISEGGGPQETQYF
TRBJ2-7	TRBV29-1	NA	NA	TGCAGCGTGAAGGACCCGGGGTCTGACAGCTCCTACGAGCAGTACTTC	CSVKDPGSDSSYEQYF
TRBJ2-7	TRBV10-3	TRBD2	NA	TGTGCCACTAGAAACCTACTGAGCGGGAGGACATACGAGCAGTACTTC	CATRNLLSGRTYEQYF
TRBJ2-1	TRBV5-1	TRBD2	NA	TGCGCCAGCAGCTTTGGACTAGCGGGAGGAGGTGAGCAGTTCTTC	CASSFGLAGGGEQFF
TRBJ1-4	TRBV30	NA	NA	TGTGCCCAAAGGGGAGACGCAACTAATGAAAAACTGTTTTTT	CAQRGDATNEKLFF
TRBJ1-1	TRBV7-9	NA	NA	TGTGCCAGCAGCAGCCTGACTGAAGCTTTCTTT	CASSSLTEAFF
TRBJ1-5	TRBV7-8	TRBD1	NA	TGTGCCAGCACCTTGGGACAGGGTTATCAGCCCCAGCATTTT	CASTLGQGYQPQHF
TRBJ1-3	TRBV5-5	NA	NA	TGTGCCAGCAGCTTGGCAGGGTCGGGGGCAAGAGGAAACACCATATATTTT	CASSLAGSGARGNTIYF
TRBJ1-4	TRBV7-9	NA	NA	TGTGCCAGCAGCTTAGTTACTCCGGGAAATGAAAAACTGTTTTTT	CASSLVTPGNEKLFF
TRBJ2-7	TRBV5-1	TRBD2	once	TGCGCCAGCAGCTTGGGGTTTGGGGGAGGGCCTTCCGAGCAGTACTTC	CASSLGFGGGPSEQYF
TRBJ2-1	TRBV3-1/TRBV3-2	TRBD2	NA	TGTGCCAGCAGCCAAGATCGACTAGCGGTTTTCGATGAGCAGTTCTTC	CASSQDRLAVFDEQFF
TRBJ1-1	TRBV6-6	NA	NA	TGTGCCAGCAGTGAGACAGGAGATGAAGCTTTCTTT	CASSETGDEAFF
TRBJ2-1	TRBV24-1	TRBD1	NA	TGTGCCACCAGTGATTTCTCGGTAGGCAGGGGGAACTACAATGAGCAGTTCTTC	CATSDFSVGRGNYNEQFF
TRBJ2-7	TRBV27	NA	NA	TGTGCCAGCAGTTTATATCTCCTCTCCTACGAGCAGTACTTC	CASSLYLLSYEQYF
TRBJ1-4	TRBV5-1	NA	NA	TGCGCCAGCAGCGAGGAACAGGGAGCAACTAATGAAAAACTGTTTTTT	CASSEEQGATNEKLFF
TRBJ1-5	TRBV2	NA	NA	TGTGCCAGCGCGGGGGCACTACCGGGTCAGCCCCAGCATTTT	CASAGALPGQPQHF
TRBJ1-6	TRBV19	TRBD1	NA	TGTGCCAGTAGTAGCCGGGACAGGGCAAGGAATTCACCCCTCCACTTT	CASSSRDRARNSPLHF
TRBJ2-7	TRBV6-5	NA	NA	TGTGCCAGCAGTTGGGTCCCCTCCTCCTACGAGCAGTACTTC	CASSWVPSSYEQYF
TRBJ2-5	TRBV19	NA	NA	TGTGCCAGTAGTTTGGGAGAGACCCAGTACTTC	CASSLGETQYF
TRBJ2-1	TRBV7-9	NA	NA	TGTGCCAGCAGCTCGACCCTAGGAGGTGCCTCCTCCTACAATGAGCAGTTCTTC	CASSSTLGGASSYNEQFF
TRBJ2-7	TRBV15	TRBD1	once	TGTGCCACCACCCAGGACAGGAACTCCTACGAGCAGTACTTC	CATTQDRNSYEQYF
TRBJ1-6	TRBV6-5	NA	NA	TGTGCCAGCCACAACGGGGTAAATTCACCCCTCCACTTT	CASHNGVNSPLHF
TRBJ2-7	TRBV5-4	TRBD2	NA	TGTGCCAGCAGTTATAGCGGGTGGGGAAGCGACGAGCAGTACTTC	CASSYSGWGSDEQYF
TRBJ1-5	TRBV28	TRBD1	NA	TGTGCCAGCAGTGGCGGAGACAGGGATAGCAATCAGCCCCAGCATTTT	CASSGGDRDSNQPQHF
TRBJ2-3	TRBV19	TRBD1	NA	TGTGCCAGTAAGGGACAGTCCACAGATACGCAGTATTTT	CASKGQSTDTQYF
TRBJ1-1	TRBV5-8	NA	NA	TGTGCCAGCAGCTTGTTGGTTACAAATGAAGCTTTCTTT	CASSLLVTNEAFF
TRBJ2-7	TRBV21-1	NA	NA	TGTGCCAGCAGCCAGGGGGGGGACTCCTACGAGCAGTACTTC	CASSQGGDSYEQYF
TRBJ2-7	TRBV7-2	TRBD2	NA	TGTGCCAGCAGCTCCCGGTTAGCGGGATTAAATTATGAGCAGTACTTC	CASSSRLAGLNYEQYF
TRBJ2-1	TRBV5-1	TRBD2	NA	TGCGCCAGCAGCAAAAGCGGGGAGTACAATGAGCAGTTCTTC	CASSKSGEYNEQFF
TRBJ2-4	TRBV19	NA	once	TGTGCCAGTAGTATTCTAGCCAAAAACATTCAGTACTTC	CASSILAKNIQYF
TRBJ1-1	TRBV20-1	NA	NA	TGCAGTGCTAGAGTAACTGTTGAAGCTTTCTTT	CSARVTVEAFF
TRBJ1-2	TRBV7-2	NA	NA	TGTGCCAGCAGCTTAAACAGCCATATCTATGGCTACACCTTC	CASSLNSHIYGYTF
TRBJ2-7	TRBV5-4	NA	NA	TGTGCCAGCAGCTTGAATCCCTTAACGGGGTACGAGCAGTACTTC	CASSLNPLTGYEQYF